A selection of T cell receptor beta chains follows, all from one sample in a study of early T cells in non-severe SARS-CoV-2 infection. One entry per CDR3 protein results from TCRdb running MiXCR on the 5' RACE reads. The sample consists of 60,000 to 70,000 distinct CDR3 sequences, around 9% of them appearing once. Input material: whole blood. The source of these receptors is an adult who was a healthcare worker with PCR-confirmed SARS-CoV-2 infection or an uninfected control (not recorded which). The CDR3 runs from the conserved cysteine through the conserved F or W. A D gene is named only where the DNA matches it firmly. Only some rows state a clone size, as once, few, many or a class for expanded clones.

size	D	V	J	CDR3	DNA
many	TRBD2	TRBV24-1	TRBJ2-2	CATSARGVRGTGELFF	TGTGCCACCAGTGCGCGGGGGGTGAGAGGCACCGGGGAGCTGTTTTTT
few	TRBD2	TRBV20-1	TRBJ2-3	CSADFSGTGTDTQYF	TGCAGTGCGGACTTTAGCGGGACCGGCACAGATACGCAGTATTTT
NA	TRBD1	TRBV5-1	TRBJ1-4	CASSKQGADEKLFF	TGCGCCAGCAGCAAGCAGGGGGCGGATGAAAAACTGTTTTTT
many	TRBD2	TRBV20-1	TRBJ2-1	CSTGAGAGYNEQFF	TGCAGTACGGGAGCGGGAGCGGGTTACAATGAGCAGTTCTTC
many	NA	TRBV20-1	TRBJ1-4	CSATIISEKLFF	TGCAGTGCCACCATAATCAGCGAAAAACTGTTTTTT
NA	NA	TRBV10-1	TRBJ2-7	CASSEGGSSYEQYF	TGCGCCAGCAGTGAAGGGGGGAGTTCCTACGAGCAGTACTTC
few	TRBD1	TRBV28	TRBJ2-7	CASSSPGTGNEQYF	TGTGCCAGCAGTTCCCCTGGGACAGGGAACGAGCAGTACTTC
NA	TRBD1	TRBV7-8	TRBJ1-6	CASRVRQGESPLHF	TGTGCCAGCAGGGTCCGACAGGGGGAATCACCCCTCCACTTT
NA	NA	TRBV10-2	TRBJ2-1	CASSGQNNEQFF	TGCGCCAGCAGTGGGCAGAACAATGAGCAGTTCTTC
NA	NA	TRBV18	TRBJ2-3	CASSPFVANTDTQYF	TGTGCCAGCTCACCATTTGTCGCGAACACAGATACGCAGTATTTT
many	NA	TRBV27	TRBJ2-7	CASRRLLSSYEQYF	TGTGCCAGCAGGAGACTCCTGAGCTCCTACGAGCAGTACTTC
many	NA	TRBV24-1	TRBJ2-6	CATSDIQSSGANVLTF	TGTGCCACCAGTGACATACAGAGCTCTGGGGCCAACGTCCTGACTTTC
NA	NA	TRBV5-1	TRBJ1-3	CASQESSGNTIYF	TGCGCCAGCCAAGAATCGTCTGGAAACACCATATATTTT
few	NA	TRBV6-5	TRBJ1-2	CASSPDDVRGYGYTF	TGTGCCAGCAGCCCCGATGACGTCCGAGGGTATGGCTACACCTTC
few	NA	TRBV11-2	TRBJ1-1	CASSQPGGANTEAFF	TGTGCCAGCAGCCAACCCGGTGGAGCAAACACTGAAGCTTTCTTT
many	TRBD2	TRBV12-3/TRBV12-4	TRBJ2-5	CASSPGLAGGTQETQYF	TGTGCCAGCAGTCCGGGACTAGCGGGAGGGACGCAAGAGACCCAGTACTTC
few	TRBD1	TRBV6-6	TRBJ2-1	CASSYPGQGNNEQFF	TGTGCCAGCAGTTACCCGGGACAGGGGAACAATGAGCAGTTCTTC
many	NA	TRBV18	TRBJ1-2	CASSPATEVRNGYTF	TGTGCCAGCTCACCCGCCACAGAGGTTCGAAATGGCTACACCTTC
few	NA	TRBV2	TRBJ1-1	CATAQAGTEAFF	TGTGCCACCGCACAGGCCGGAACTGAAGCTTTCTTT
NA	TRBD1	TRBV6-2/TRBV6-3	TRBJ1-2	CASREQGANQPGYGYTF	TGTGCCAGCAGAGAACAGGGGGCGAACCAACCCGGCTATGGCTACACCTTC
NA	TRBD1	TRBV19	TRBJ2-7	CASSTPGTGASYEQYF	TGTGCCAGTAGTACTCCCGGGACAGGGGCCTCCTACGAGCAGTACTTC
NA	TRBD1	TRBV7-9	TRBJ2-2	CASSLGTGWETGELFF	TGTGCCAGCAGCCTCGGGACAGGGTGGGAGACCGGGGAGCTGTTTTTT
few	NA	TRBV7-6	TRBJ2-2	CASSLGSTTNTGELFF	TGTGCCAGCAGCTTAGGGTCGACAACGAACACCGGGGAGCTGTTTTTT
many	NA	TRBV3-1	TRBJ2-7	CASSQDSGVSYEQYF	TGTGCCAGCAGCCAAGATTCGGGGGTAAGCTACGAGCAGTACTTC
many	NA	TRBV7-8	TRBJ2-1	CASSLERGFNYDEQFF	TGTGCCAGCAGCTTAGAACGGGGTTTCAATTACGATGAGCAGTTCTTC